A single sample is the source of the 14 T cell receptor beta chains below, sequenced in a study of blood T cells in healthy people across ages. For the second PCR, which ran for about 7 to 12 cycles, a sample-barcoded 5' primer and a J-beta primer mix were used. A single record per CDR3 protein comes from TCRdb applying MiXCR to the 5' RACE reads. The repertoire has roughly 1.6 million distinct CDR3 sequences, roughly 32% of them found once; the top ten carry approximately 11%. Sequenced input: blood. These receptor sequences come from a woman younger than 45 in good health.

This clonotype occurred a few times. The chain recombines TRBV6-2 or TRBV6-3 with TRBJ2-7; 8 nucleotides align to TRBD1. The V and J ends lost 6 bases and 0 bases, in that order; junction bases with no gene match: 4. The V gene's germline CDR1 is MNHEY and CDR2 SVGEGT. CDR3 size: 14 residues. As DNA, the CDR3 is TGTGCCAGCAGGGGACAGGCTAGCTCCTACGAGCAGTACTTC. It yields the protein CASRGQASSYEQYF.

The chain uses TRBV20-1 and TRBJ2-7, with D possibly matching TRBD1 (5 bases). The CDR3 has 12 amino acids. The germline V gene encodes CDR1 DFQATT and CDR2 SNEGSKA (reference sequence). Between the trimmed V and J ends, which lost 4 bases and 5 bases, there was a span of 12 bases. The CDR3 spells CSATSGYDEQYF. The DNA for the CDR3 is TGCAGTGCTACGTCAGGGTACGACGAGCAGTACTTC.

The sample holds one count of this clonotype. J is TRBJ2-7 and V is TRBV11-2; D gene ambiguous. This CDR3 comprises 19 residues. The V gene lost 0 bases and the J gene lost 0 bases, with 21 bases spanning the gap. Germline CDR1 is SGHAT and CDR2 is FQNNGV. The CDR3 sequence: CASSLDRAFSITSSYEQYF. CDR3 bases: TGTGCCAGCAGCTTAGATCGGGCCTTCAGTATCACGAGCTCCTACGAGCAGTACTTC.

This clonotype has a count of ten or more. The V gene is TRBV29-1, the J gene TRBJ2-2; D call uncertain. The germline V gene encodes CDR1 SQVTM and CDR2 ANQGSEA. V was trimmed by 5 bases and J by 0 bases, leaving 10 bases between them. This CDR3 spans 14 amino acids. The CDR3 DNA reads TGCAGCGTTATGGAACATCCGAACACCGGGGAGCTGTTTTTT. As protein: CSVMEHPNTGELFF.

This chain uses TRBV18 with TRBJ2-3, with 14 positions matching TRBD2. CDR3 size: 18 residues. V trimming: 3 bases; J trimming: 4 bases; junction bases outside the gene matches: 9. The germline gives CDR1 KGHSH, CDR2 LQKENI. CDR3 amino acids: CASSPGLAGVIRPDTQYF. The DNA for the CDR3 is TGTGCCAGCTCACCGGGACTAGCGGGAGTAATAAGGCCAGATACGCAGTATTTT.

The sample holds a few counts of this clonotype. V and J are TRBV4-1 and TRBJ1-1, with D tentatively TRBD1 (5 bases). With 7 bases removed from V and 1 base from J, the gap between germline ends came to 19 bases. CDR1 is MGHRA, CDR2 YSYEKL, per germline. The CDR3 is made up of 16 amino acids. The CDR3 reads CASTLFGDGGNTEAFF. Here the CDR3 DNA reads TGCGCCAGCACCCTGTTCGGGGATGGGGGGAACACTGAAGCTTTCTTT.

The chain's CDR3 is CAISDSRGENYGYTF. The CDR3 nucleotides read TGTGCCATCAGTGACTCGAGAGGGGAGAACTATGGCTACACCTTC. The J gene is TRBJ1-2, the V gene TRBV10-3; D may be TRBD1 (5 bases). Trimming took 3 bases from V and 2 from J, leaving 13 bases between them. This CDR3 has 15 residues. CDR1 is ENHRY, CDR2 SYGVKD, per germline.

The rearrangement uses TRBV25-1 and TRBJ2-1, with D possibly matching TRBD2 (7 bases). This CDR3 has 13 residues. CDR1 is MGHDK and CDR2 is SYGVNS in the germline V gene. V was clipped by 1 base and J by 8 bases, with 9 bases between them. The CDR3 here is CASSELGGDEQFF. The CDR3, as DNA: TGTGCCAGCAGTGAATTAGGGGGGGATGAGCAGTTCTTC.

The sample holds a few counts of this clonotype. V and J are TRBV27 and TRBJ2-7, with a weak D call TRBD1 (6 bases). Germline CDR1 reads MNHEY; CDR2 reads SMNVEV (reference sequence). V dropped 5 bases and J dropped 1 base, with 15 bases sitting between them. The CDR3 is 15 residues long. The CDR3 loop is CASSITGTKSYEQYF. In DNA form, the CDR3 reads TGTGCCAGCAGTATAACCGGGACAAAGTCCTACGAGCAGTACTTC.

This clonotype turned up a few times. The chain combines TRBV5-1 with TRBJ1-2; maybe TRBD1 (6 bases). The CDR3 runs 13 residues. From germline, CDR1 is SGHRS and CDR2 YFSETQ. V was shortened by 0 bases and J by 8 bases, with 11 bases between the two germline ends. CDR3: CASSLVSGVGYTF. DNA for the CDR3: TGCGCCAGCAGCTTGGTTTCAGGGGTCGGCTACACCTTC.

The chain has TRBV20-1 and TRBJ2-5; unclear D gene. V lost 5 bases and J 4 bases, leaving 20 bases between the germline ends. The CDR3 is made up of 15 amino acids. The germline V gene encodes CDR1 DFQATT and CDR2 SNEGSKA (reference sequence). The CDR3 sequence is CSAPLGSSTIETQYF. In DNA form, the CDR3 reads TGCAGTGCTCCTCTCGGCAGCAGCACGATAGAGACCCAGTACTTC.

CDR3 in DNA: TGCGCCAGCAGCATGGAGAGGAGCCGTTCACCCCTCCACTTT. It yields the protein CASSMERSRSPLHF. The chain employs TRBV5-1 and TRBJ1-6; D is ambiguous. Germline CDR1 is SGHRS and CDR2 is YFSETQ. The V gene lost 4 bases and the J gene lost 9 bases, with 14 bases spanning the gap. The length of the CDR3 is 14 residues.

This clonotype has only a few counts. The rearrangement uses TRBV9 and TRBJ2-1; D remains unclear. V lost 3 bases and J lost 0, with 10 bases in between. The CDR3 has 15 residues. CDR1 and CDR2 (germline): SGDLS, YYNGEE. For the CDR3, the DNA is TGTGCCAGCAGCGGAGTATTAGGCTCCTACAATGAGCAGTTCTTC. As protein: CASSGVLGSYNEQFF.

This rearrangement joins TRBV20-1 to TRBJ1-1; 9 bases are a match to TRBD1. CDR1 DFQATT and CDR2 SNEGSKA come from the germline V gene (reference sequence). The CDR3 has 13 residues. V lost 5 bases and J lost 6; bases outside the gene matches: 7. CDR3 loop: CSACRDRVSEAFF. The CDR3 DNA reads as TGCAGTGCTTGCCGGGACAGGGTATCTGAAGCTTTCTTT.